This T cell receptor beta chain was identified in a study of blood T cell repertoires in COVID-19 (dated by TCRdb to the early 2020s). For the wider study: Samples from collaborators originated in the United States, Italy and Spain and spanned both the acute and convalescent phases of COVID-19. The material from the prospective study consisted of cDNA or gDNA derived from T cells, B-cell-depleted T cells, or PBMCs. The dataset comprised deeply sampled blood TCRbeta repertoires from subjects exposed to, actively infected with, or recovered from COVID-19. The repertoires were made available in a free public database intended to serve as a resource for research on the immune response to SARS-CoV-2. Samples came from the ongoing ImmuneRACE study (first 160 participants) plus 1,254 subjects from 6 global collaborators. A de-identified subject ID, COVID-19 status, age in years and sex were almost always included in the sample metadata. Where HLA class I and class II types were available, the types were taken from metadata supplied by the sample provider, not from assay-based typing. Findings and caveats that apply to the study as a whole: The quantity of clinical and demographic metadata differed by source and by participant and was supplied without curation.

Collaborating institutions collected whole blood in K2EDTA tubes following their own protocols. For TCRbeta analysis, collaborators shipped samples as frozen whole blood, isolated PBMCs, or DNA extracted from either of those sample types. The immunoSEQ Assay, a bias-controlled multiplex PCR, was used to amplify TCRbeta CDR3 regions from genomic DNA. In the original analysis: Nucleated cell counts per sample were estimated from amplification of reference gene primers within the assay. To quantify the absolute abundance of each unique TCRbeta CDR3 rearrangement, sequence reads were collapsed and filtered. For each sample, productive Simpson clonality was calculated by taking the square root of Simpson's diversity index across productive rearrangements. The table was pulled from immuneACCESS by TCRdb, which kept in-frame rearrangements only. Such tables lose some clones; where checked, under half of the loss comes from unresolved V genes, and the rest has no known cause. V, J and clone size were drawn from that table, and D and trimming were deduced from the DNA. A total of approximately 300,000 clones appear in this sample, over 75% of them only once. The ten largest clones represent 3.5% to 4.5% of the sample.

As concerns this clone: The antigen it binds to is not known. Base quality data are lacking; no much larger clone is found one base away.

From cysteine to phenylalanine, the CDR3 is 14 amino acids long. Only the CDR3 portion is preserved as DNA: 42 bases, with reading frame beginning at the first base. Taken from the germline V gene, the CDR1 and CDR2 loops are SNHLY and FYNNEI. Trimming takes 11 bases from V and 2 bases from J, and the germline ends sit 16 bases apart. The receptor was derived from a woman between 50 and 59 years old with active or convalescent COVID-19. The sequencing sample was made of peripheral blood. Rearrangement joined TRBV2 to TRBJ2-1; the best D guess is TRBD2, with 6 bases matching. The CDR3 here reads CASRRGGTYNEQFF. The nucleotide sequence reads TGTGCCTCAAGACGGGGCGGGACCTACAATGAGCAGTTCTTC.